The rows below give T cell receptor beta chains drawn from one sample of a study of T-cell reconstitution after alpha-beta-depleted transplantation in children. TCRdb reprocessed the PCR reads with MiXCR, giving one entry per CDR3 protein. Of 440,000 or so distinct CDR3 sequences listed, under 13% are singletons. Source: PBMCs from the stem cell graft donor, taken from the stem cell graft. These receptor sequences come from a human donor who donated a stem cell graft to a child with acute myeloid leukemia. Both conserved end residues are trimmed from each CDR3. The order of the fields is D gene, CDR3 length, V gene, CDR3 protein. D genes are given only for firm matches.

d_gene: -; len: 12; v_gene: TRBV4-1; CDR3aa: ASSSEGSTGELF
d_gene: -; len: 13; v_gene: TRBV9; CDR3aa: ASSVPGDLNSPLH
d_gene: -; len: 12; v_gene: TRBV5-1; CDR3aa: ASSRTGRDTEAF
d_gene: -; len: 13; v_gene: TRBV3-1; CDR3aa: ASSRNLVNTGELF
d_gene: -; len: 12; v_gene: TRBV18; CDR3aa: ASSPRRQVNEQF
d_gene: TRBD2; len: 14; v_gene: TRBV12-3/TRBV12-4; CDR3aa: ASSFTSGGAFGELF
d_gene: -; len: 13; v_gene: TRBV5-1; CDR3aa: AIRQGGSNTGELF
d_gene: TRBD1; len: 13; v_gene: TRBV9; CDR3aa: ASSDRDRGYYGYT
d_gene: -; len: 13; v_gene: TRBV7-2; CDR3aa: ASSLVISGGEKLF
d_gene: -; len: 12; v_gene: TRBV5-1; CDR3aa: ASTGRTGTDTQY
d_gene: -; len: 12; v_gene: TRBV6-1; CDR3aa: ASRRSLVTYEQY
d_gene: -; len: 12; v_gene: TRBV12-3/TRBV12-4; CDR3aa: ASNPQGQGGPQH
d_gene: -; len: 12; v_gene: TRBV12-3/TRBV12-4; CDR3aa: ASSFIGVNTEAF
d_gene: -; len: 13; v_gene: TRBV20-1; CDR3aa: SARSAEAGGDEQY
d_gene: -; len: 13; v_gene: TRBV5-5; CDR3aa: ASSSFPGTPNEQF